The 2 T cell receptor beta chains below all came from one sample that was sequenced in a study of cytomegalovirus exposure and HLA in healthy donors. Produced via immunoSEQ multiplex PCR; TCRdb's table is partial and in-frame only. This repertoire shows 110,000 to 150,000 clones, approximately 84% found once; its top ten account for over 1.3%. Source material: PBMCs. These receptors were collected from a young woman in good health and CMV-seronegative.

The rearrangement links TRBV10-3 to TRBJ2-7; D is perhaps TRBD2 (6 bases). The CDR3 spans 15 residues. CDR1 ENHRY and CDR2 SYGVKD come from the germline V gene. Trimming left V 10 bases short and J 4 bases short, with 23 bases between. This CDR3 reads CATSFQRDFLYEQYF. CDR3 sequence (DNA): TGTGCCACCTCCTTTCAACGGGACTTCTTGTACGAGCAGTACTTC.

This sequence joins TRBV7-6 and TRBJ2-2; TRBD2 is a possible D gene (7 bases). This CDR3 is built from 15 residues. CDR1 is SGHVS, CDR2 FNYEAQ, per germline. Trimming left V 7 bases short and J 3 bases short, with 15 bases between. The CDR3 nucleotides read TGTGCCAGCAACCTCGGGGGGCGGTACACCGGGGAGCTGTTTTTT. Translated, it gives CASNLGGRYTGELFF. The variable domain in full, with the rest retrieved from reference TRBV7-6 and TRBJ2-2, is GAGVSQSPRYKVTKRGQDVALRCDPISGHVSLYWYRQALGQGPEFLTYFNYEAQQDKSGLPNDRFSAERPEGSISTLTIQRTEQRDSAMYRCASNLGGRYTGELFFGEGSRLTVL.